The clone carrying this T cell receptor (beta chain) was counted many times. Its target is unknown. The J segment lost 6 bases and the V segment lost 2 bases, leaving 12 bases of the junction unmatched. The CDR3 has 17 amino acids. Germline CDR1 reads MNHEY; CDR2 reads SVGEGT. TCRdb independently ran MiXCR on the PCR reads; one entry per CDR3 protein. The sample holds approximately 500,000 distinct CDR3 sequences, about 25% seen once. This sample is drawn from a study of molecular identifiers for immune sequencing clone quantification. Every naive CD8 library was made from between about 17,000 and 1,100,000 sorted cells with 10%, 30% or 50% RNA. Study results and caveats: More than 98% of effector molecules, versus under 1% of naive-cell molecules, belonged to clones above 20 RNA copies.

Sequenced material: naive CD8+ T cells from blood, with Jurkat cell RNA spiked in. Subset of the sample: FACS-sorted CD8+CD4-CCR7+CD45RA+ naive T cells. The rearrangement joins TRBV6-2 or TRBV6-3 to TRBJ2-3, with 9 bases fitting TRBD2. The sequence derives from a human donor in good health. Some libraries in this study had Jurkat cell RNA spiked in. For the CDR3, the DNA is TGTGCCAGCAGTTACCTGACACTAGCGGGTACGTCGGATACGCAGTATTTT. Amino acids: CASSYLTLAGTSDTQYF.